The following is a T cell receptor (beta chain) sequence with its context. The antigen is not known. The source of the sample is a study of OX40 agonist ivuxolimab in advanced cancers. Study as a whole: At doses from 0.01 to 10 mg/kg, patients were given intravenous ivuxolimab every 2 weeks. Study-wide results and limits: Relatively little clonal expansion, among the lowest observed, appeared in partial responders at 0.1-3.0 mg/kg. Averaging showed that CD8+ T cells had more expanded clones than CD4+ did. The study observed clonal expansion of CD4+ and CD8+ blood T cells by week 6 at 0.1 to 3.0 mg/kg.

Method: immunoSEQ multiplex PCR; TCRdb's copy keeps in-frame clones and lacks some. The table shows about 14,000 clones, with approximately 80% occurring only once. This clonotype was obtained from an adult with an advanced solid tumor such as melanoma, head and neck, liver or kidney cancer. Sample: CD4+ or CD8+ T cells sorted from blood, taken in a trial of the OX40 agonist ivuxolimab.

The CDR3 reads CASSLGGAGGRGGYEQYF. CDR3 nucleotide sequence: TGTGCCAGCAGCCTAGGCGGGGCAGGGGGCAGGGGAGGCTACGAGCAGTACTTC. The chain carries TRBV7-8 and TRBJ2-7; 8 bases map to TRBD1. Losses at the gene ends were 5 bases for V and 3 bases for J; bases not matched to a gene: 18. From germline, CDR1 is SGHVS and CDR2 FQNEAQ. This CDR3 has 18 residues.